The present TCR beta chain was sequenced within a study of T-cell memory formation after mild COVID-19. Trimming removed 0 bases from V and 2 bases from J; junction bases left unmatched: 5. This CDR3 is built from 16 residues. The germline V gene encodes CDR1 SGHAT and CDR2 FQNNGV. This clonotype turned up a few times. TCRdb analysed the 5' RACE reads with MiXCR anew, one entry per CDR3 protein. The sample yields fewer than 400,000 distinct CDR3 sequences, 10% to 15% seen once. Sample: PBMCs or a T cell subset sorted from them (not recorded which). This chain connects TRBV11-2 to TRBJ2-7; 9 bases are a match to TRBD1. The clonotype originates from a man between 18 and 35 years old who had mild COVID-19 (a few samples of this study predate the infection). Cell type and time point are not known. The CDR3 protein is CASSLDFGQGTYEQYF. The CDR3 DNA sequence: TGTGCCAGCAGCTTAGATTTTGGACAGGGGACCTACGAGCAGTACTTC.